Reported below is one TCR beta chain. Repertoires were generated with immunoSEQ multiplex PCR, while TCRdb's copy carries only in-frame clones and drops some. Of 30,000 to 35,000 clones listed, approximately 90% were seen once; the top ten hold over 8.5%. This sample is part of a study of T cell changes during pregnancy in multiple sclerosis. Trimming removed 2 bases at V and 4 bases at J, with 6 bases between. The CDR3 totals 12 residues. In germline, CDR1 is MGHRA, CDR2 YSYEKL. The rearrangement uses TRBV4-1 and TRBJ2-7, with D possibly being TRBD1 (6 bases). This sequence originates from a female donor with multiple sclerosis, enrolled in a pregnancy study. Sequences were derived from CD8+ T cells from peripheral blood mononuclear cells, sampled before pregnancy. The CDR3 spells CASSQTGYEQYF. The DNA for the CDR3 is TGCGCCAGCAGCCAAACAGGGTACGAGCAGTACTTC.